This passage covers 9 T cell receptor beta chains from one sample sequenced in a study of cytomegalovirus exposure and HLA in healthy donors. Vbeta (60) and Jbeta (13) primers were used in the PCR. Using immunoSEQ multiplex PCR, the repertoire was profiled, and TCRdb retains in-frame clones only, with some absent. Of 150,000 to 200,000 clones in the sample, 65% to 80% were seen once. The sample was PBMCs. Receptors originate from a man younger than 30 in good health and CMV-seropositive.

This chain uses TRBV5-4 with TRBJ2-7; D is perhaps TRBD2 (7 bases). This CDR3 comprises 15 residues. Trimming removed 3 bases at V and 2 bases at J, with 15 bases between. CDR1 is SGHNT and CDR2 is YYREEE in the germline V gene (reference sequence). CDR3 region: CASSWGGALPYEQYV. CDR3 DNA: TGTGCCAGCAGCTGGGGGGGGGCATTGCCCTACGAGCAGTACGTC.

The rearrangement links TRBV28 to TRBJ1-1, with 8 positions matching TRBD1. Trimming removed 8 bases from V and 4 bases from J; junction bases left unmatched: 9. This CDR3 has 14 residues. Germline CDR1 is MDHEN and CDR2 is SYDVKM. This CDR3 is CASGIQGAGTEAFF. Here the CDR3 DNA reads TGTGCCAGCGGAATCCAGGGGGCAGGCACTGAAGCTTTCTTT.

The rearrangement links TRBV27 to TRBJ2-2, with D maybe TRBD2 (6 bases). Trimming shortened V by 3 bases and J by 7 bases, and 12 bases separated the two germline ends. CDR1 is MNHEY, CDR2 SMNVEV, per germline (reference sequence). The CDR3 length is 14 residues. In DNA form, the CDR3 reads TGTGCCAGCAGTTTGACGGGAGTGGGCGGGGAGCTGTTTTTT. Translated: CASSLTGVGGELFF.

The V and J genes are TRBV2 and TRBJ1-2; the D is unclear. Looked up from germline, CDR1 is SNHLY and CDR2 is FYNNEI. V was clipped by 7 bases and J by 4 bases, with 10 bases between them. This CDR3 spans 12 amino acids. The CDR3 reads CASTIEIYGYTF. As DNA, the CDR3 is TGTGCCAGCACTATAGAGATCTATGGCTACACCTTC.

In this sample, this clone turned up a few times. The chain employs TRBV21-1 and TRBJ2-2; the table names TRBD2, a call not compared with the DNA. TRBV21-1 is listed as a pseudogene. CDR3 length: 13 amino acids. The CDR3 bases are TGTGCCAGCAGCAATCGGCGGACCGGGGAGCTGTTTTTT. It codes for CASSNRRTGELFF.

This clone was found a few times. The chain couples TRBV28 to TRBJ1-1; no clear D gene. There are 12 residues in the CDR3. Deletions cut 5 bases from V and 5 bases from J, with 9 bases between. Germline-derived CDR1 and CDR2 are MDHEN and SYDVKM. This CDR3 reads CASSPLITEAFF. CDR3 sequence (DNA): TGTGCCAGCAGTCCCCTAATAACTGAAGCTTTCTTT.

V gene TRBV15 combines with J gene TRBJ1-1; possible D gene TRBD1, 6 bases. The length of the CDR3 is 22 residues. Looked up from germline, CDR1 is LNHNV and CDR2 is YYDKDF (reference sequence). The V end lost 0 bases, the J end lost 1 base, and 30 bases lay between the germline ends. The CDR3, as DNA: TGTGCCACCAGCAGAGATACAGAACAGGAAAGGGGGAGCGGTTCTCGGAACACTGAAGCTTTCTTT. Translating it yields CATSRDTEQERGSGSRNTEAFF.

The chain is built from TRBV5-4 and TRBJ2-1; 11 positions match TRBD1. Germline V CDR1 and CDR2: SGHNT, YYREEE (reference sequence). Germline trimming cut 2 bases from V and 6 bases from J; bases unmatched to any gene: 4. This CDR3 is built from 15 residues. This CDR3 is CASSLGGQGVNEQFF. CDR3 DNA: TGTGCCAGCAGCTTAGGGGGACAGGGGGTCAATGAGCAGTTCTTC.

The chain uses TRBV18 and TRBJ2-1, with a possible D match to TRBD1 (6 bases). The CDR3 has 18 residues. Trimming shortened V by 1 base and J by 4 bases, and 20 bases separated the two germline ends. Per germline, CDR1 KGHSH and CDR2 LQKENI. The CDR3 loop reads CASSPRQHEPQGYNEQFF. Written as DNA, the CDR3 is TGTGCCAGCTCACCACGCCAGCACGAACCGCAGGGGTACAATGAGCAGTTCTTC.